This is a list of T cell receptor beta chains from one sample in a study of blood T cell repertoires in COVID-19. Using immunoSEQ multiplex PCR, the repertoire was profiled, and TCRdb retains in-frame clones only, with some absent. There are 260,000 or so clones in the sample; roughly 89% occur only once, and 2.5% to 3% lies in the top ten. Material for sequencing was PBMCs or T cells enriched from blood (not recorded which). The receptors were sampled from a young woman with acute COVID-19. CDR3s include the opening cysteine and the closing phenylalanine or tryptophan. Fields, in order: V gene, J gene, D gene, CDR3 length, clone size, CDR3 DNA, CDR3 protein. The D gene is left open where the match is weak. Clone size appears in some rows only: once, few, many, or a class for an expanded clone.

V gene: TRBV11-2
J gene: TRBJ1-2
D gene: .
CDR3 length: 14
clone size: .
CDR3 DNA: TGTGCCAGCAGCTATTCTGGGGCCGGCTATGGCTACACCTTC
CDR3 protein: CASSYSGAGYGYTF

V gene: TRBV6-5
J gene: TRBJ1-5
D gene: TRBD1
CDR3 length: 14
clone size: few
CDR3 DNA: TGTGCCAGCAGTTACAACAGGGGAAATCAGCCCCAGCATTTT
CDR3 protein: CASSYNRGNQPQHF

V gene: TRBV14
J gene: TRBJ2-5
D gene: .
CDR3 length: 24
clone size: .
CDR3 DNA: TGTGCCAGCAGCCAAGATAGGGATGGAGAAAAAGGGTCCAGGGGACCGAAAGGGCTGGAGACCCAGTACTTC
CDR3 protein: CASSQDRDGEKGSRGPKGLETQYF

V gene: TRBV5-5
J gene: TRBJ2-7
D gene: TRBD1
CDR3 length: 13
clone size: .
CDR3 DNA: TGTGCCAGCAGCTTCGGGACAGCGTACGAGCAGTACTTC
CDR3 protein: CASSFGTAYEQYF

V gene: TRBV10-3
J gene: TRBJ1-5
D gene: TRBD1
CDR3 length: 13
clone size: .
CDR3 DNA: TGTGCCATCAGCATACAGGGGAATCAGCCCCAGCATTTT
CDR3 protein: CAISIQGNQPQHF

V gene: TRBV27
J gene: TRBJ1-5
D gene: .
CDR3 length: 13
clone size: .
CDR3 DNA: TGTGCCAGCAGTAGTACAGAGAATCAGCCCCAGCATTTT
CDR3 protein: CASSSTENQPQHF

V gene: TRBV6-2/TRBV6-3
J gene: TRBJ1-5
D gene: .
CDR3 length: 15
clone size: .
CDR3 DNA: TGTGCCAGCAGTTACTGGGGGGTTGGCAATCAGCCCCAGCATTTT
CDR3 protein: CASSYWGVGNQPQHF

V gene: TRBV9
J gene: TRBJ2-3
D gene: .
CDR3 length: 14
clone size: .
CDR3 DNA: TGTGCCAGCAGCGCCCAGGTGAGCACAGATACGCAGTATTTT
CDR3 protein: CASSAQVSTDTQYF

V gene: TRBV7-8
J gene: TRBJ1-3
D gene: .
CDR3 length: 17
clone size: .
CDR3 DNA: TGTGCCAGCAGATTGGGGGGACCGGGGCACTCTGGAAACACCATATATTTT
CDR3 protein: CASRLGGPGHSGNTIYF

V gene: TRBV18
J gene: TRBJ1-3
D gene: .
CDR3 length: 16
clone size: .
CDR3 DNA: TGTGCCAGCTCACCACCGGGCAGGGCTGGAGGAAACACCATATATTTT
CDR3 protein: CASSPPGRAGGNTIYF

V gene: TRBV14
J gene: TRBJ2-2
D gene: TRBD1
CDR3 length: 16
clone size: .
CDR3 DNA: TGTGCCAGCAGCCAAGGGACAGGGGTTTTCGCCGGGGAGCTGTTTTTT
CDR3 protein: CASSQGTGVFAGELFF

V gene: TRBV10-3
J gene: TRBJ1-3
D gene: .
CDR3 length: 13
clone size: .
CDR3 DNA: TGTGCCACCGTGGACAGTAACCTAAACACCATATATTTT
CDR3 protein: CATVDSNLNTIYF

V gene: TRBV2
J gene: TRBJ2-4
D gene: .
CDR3 length: 12
clone size: once
CDR3 DNA: TGTGCCAGCAGAGCGATAGAAAACATTCAGTACTTC
CDR3 protein: CASRAIENIQYF

V gene: TRBV12-3/TRBV12-4
J gene: TRBJ1-3
D gene: .
CDR3 length: 13
clone size: .
CDR3 DNA: TGTGCCAGCAGTTTCTCTATGGGAAACACCATATATTTT
CDR3 protein: CASSFSMGNTIYF

V gene: TRBV30
J gene: TRBJ1-1
D gene: .
CDR3 length: 13
clone size: .
CDR3 DNA: TGTGCCTGGAGTCTATATAAGAACACTGAAGCTTTCTTT
CDR3 protein: CAWSLYKNTEAFF